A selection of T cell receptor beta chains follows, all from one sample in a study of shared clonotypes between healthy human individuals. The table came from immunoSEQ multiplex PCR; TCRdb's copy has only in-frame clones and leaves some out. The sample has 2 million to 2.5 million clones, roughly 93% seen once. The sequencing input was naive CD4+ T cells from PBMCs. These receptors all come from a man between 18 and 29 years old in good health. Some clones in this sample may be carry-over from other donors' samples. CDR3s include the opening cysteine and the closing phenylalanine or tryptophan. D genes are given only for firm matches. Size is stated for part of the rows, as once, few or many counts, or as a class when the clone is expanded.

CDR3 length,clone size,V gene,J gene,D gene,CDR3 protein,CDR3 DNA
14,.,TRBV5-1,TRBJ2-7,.,CASSLGWGPYEQYF,TGCGCCAGCAGCCTCGGATGGGGACCCTACGAGCAGTACTTC
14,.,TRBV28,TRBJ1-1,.,CASSGRPLNTEAFF,TGTGCCAGCAGCGGACGGCCCTTGAACACTGAAGCTTTCTTT
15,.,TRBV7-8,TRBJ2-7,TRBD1,CASSLSWDRGSEQYF,TGTGCCAGCAGCCTTAGTTGGGACAGGGGTTCCGAGCAGTACTTC
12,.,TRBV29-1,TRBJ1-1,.,CSVEAENTEAFF,TGCAGCGTTGAAGCGGAGAACACTGAAGCTTTCTTT
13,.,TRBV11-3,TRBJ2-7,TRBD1,CASSLGQGNEQYF,TGTGCCAGCAGCTTAGGACAGGGTAACGAGCAGTACTTC
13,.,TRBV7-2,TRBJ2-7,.,CASSLFGAYEQYF,TGTGCCAGCAGCTTATTCGGGGCTTACGAGCAGTACTTC
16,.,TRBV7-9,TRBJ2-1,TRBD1,CASSYRRTGEGNEQFF,TGTGCCAGCAGCTACCGGCGGACAGGGGAGGGCAATGAGCAGTTCTTC
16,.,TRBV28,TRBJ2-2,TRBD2,CASSLSAGGPVGELFF,TGTGCCAGCAGTTTATCCGCGGGAGGGCCGGTCGGGGAGCTGTTTTTT
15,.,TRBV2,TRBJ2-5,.,CASRGNLDGFETQYF,TGTGCCAGCAGGGGGAACCTCGATGGATTTGAGACCCAGTACTTC
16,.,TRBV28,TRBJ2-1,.,CASSSRWGSSYNEQFF,TGTGCCAGCAGTTCACGATGGGGTAGCTCCTACAATGAGCAGTTCTTC
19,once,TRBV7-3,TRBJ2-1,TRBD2,CASSPLLGLAGSTYNEQFF,TGTGCCAGCAGCCCCCTCCTAGGCCTAGCGGGATCGACTTACAATGAGCAGTTCTTC
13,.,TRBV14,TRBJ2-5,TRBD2,CASSPLAVETQYF,TGTGCCAGCAGCCCACTAGCGGTAGAGACCCAGTACTTC
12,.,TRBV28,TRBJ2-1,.,CASSETINEQFF,TGTGCCAGCAGTGAGACTATCAATGAGCAGTTCTTC
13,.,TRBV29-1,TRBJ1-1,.,CSIEGAIGTEAFF,TGCAGCATAGAAGGGGCCATTGGTACTGAAGCTTTCTTT
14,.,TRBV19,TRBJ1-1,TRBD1,CASIIGQGGTEAFF,TGTGCCAGTATTATCGGACAGGGAGGCACTGAAGCTTTCTTT
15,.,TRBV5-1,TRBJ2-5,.,CASSPPEGIAETQYF,TGCGCCAGCAGCCCCCCGGAGGGGATCGCCGAGACCCAGTACTTC
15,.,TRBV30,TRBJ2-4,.,CAWSLGPGAKNIQYF,TGTGCCTGGTCCCTTGGGCCGGGAGCCAAAAACATTCAGTACTTC
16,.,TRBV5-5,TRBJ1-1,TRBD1,CASSSHPTGLNTEAFF,TGTGCCAGCAGCTCTCATCCGACAGGGTTGAACACTGAAGCTTTCTTT
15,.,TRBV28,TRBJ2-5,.,CASSLRWNQHETQYF,TGTGCCAGCAGTTTACGTTGGAATCAACATGAGACCCAGTACTTC
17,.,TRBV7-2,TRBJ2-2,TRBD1,CASSFGPGTGGSGELFF,TGTGCCAGCAGCTTTGGGCCGGGGACAGGGGGCTCCGGGGAGCTGTTTTTT
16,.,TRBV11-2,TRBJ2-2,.,CASSSREPAGTGELFF,TGTGCCAGCAGCTCAAGGGAGCCAGCGGGCACCGGGGAGCTGTTTTTT
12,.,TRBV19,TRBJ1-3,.,CASSPPGNTIYF,TGTGCCAGTAGTCCCCCTGGAAACACCATATATTTT
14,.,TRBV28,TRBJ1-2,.,CASSYPGRTRGYTF,TGTGCCAGCAGTTATCCAGGTCGGACGAGAGGCTACACCTTC
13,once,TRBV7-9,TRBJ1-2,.,CASSFGRDYGYTF,TGTGCCAGCAGCTTTGGTAGGGACTATGGCTACACCTTC
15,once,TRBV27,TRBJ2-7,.,CASSSTGLRRSEQYF,TGTGCCAGCAGTTCAACGGGACTGCGAAGGAGCGAGCAGTACTTC
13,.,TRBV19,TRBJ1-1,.,CASSKQMNTEAFF,TGTGCCAGTAGTAAGCAGATGAACACTGAAGCTTTCTTT
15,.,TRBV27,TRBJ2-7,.,CASSLGLFSSYEQYF,TGTGCCAGCAGTTTAGGGCTATTCAGCTCCTACGAGCAGTACTTC
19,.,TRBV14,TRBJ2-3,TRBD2,CASSQKLAGVELGTDTQYF,TGTGCCAGCAGCCAAAAACTAGCGGGAGTCGAGTTGGGCACAGATACGCAGTATTTT
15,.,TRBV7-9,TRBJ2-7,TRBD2,CASSSRVGTNYEQYF,TGTGCCAGCAGCTCCCGAGTGGGGACTAACTACGAGCAGTACTTC